This T cell receptor beta chain was obtained from a study of T cells in Graves' hyperthyroidism and ophthalmopathy. Researchers amplified the TCR beta CDR3 regions from RNA transcripts. The primer set for the first-round RT-PCR of the TCR CDR3 was HTBI. MiXCR, applied by TCRdb to the multiplex PCR reads, yields one record per CDR3 protein. Altogether around 600,000 distinct CDR3 sequences are present, roughly 15% being singletons, with the ten largest covering roughly 3.4%. This clonotype was detected only a few times. The length of the CDR3 is 15 residues. Germline V lookup: CDR1 WSHSY, CDR2 SAAADI. V was clipped by 6 bases and J by 4 bases; unmatched bases: 8.

This chain uses TRBV10-2 with TRBJ2-1; 8 nucleotides line up with TRBD2. Specimen: blood. This receptor was identified in a woman aged 35 to 49 with Graves' ophthalmopathy. The CDR3 DNA follows: TGCGCCAGCAGGCGGGGGGTAGCGGAGTACAATGAGCAGTTCTTC. Its protein is CASRRGVAEYNEQFF.